These T cell receptor beta chains were read from a single sample in a study of blood T cell repertoires in COVID-19. Method: immunoSEQ multiplex PCR; TCRdb's copy keeps in-frame clones and lacks some. This sample has a few hundred thousand clones, with around 90% found just once. The source material was PBMCs or T cells enriched from blood (not recorded which). These receptors were taken from a human donor in a cohort exposed to, infected with or recovered from COVID-19 (not recorded which). The donor label of this sample is uncertain. Each CDR3 is given with its conserved first and last residue. D genes are given only for firm matches. Not all rows give a size; the values are once, few, many and, for expanded clones, a class.

V,J,D,size,CDR3,DNA
TRBV2,TRBJ2-5,.,.,CASTLSARVVETQYF,TGTGCCAGCACCCTATCAGCCAGGGTTGTAGAGACCCAGTACTTC
TRBV7-2,TRBJ2-5,.,.,CASSSTGTSLGTQYF,TGTGCCAGCAGCTCTACAGGGACATCCTTGGGGACCCAGTACTTC
TRBV6-5,TRBJ1-1,.,.,CASSYRGNTEAFF,TGTGCCAGCAGTTACAGGGGGAACACTGAAGCTTTCTTT
TRBV4-1,TRBJ1-1,.,.,CASSQGRGIEAFF,TGCGCCAGCAGCCAAGGTCGAGGTATTGAAGCTTTCTTT
TRBV18,TRBJ1-1,.,.,CASSPFRGARTEAFF,TGTGCCAGCTCACCATTTCGGGGGGCTCGGACTGAAGCTTTCTTT
TRBV25-1,TRBJ1-6,.,.,CASSLGRGDSPLHF,TGTGCCAGCAGTCTCGGGAGGGGGGATTCACCCCTCCACTTT
TRBV19,TRBJ1-1,.,.,CASFPGSGNTEAFF,TGTGCCAGTTTTCCAGGGTCGGGGAACACTGAAGCTTTCTTT
TRBV24-1,TRBJ1-2,TRBD1,once,CATSDMAGTGGRGYTF,TGTGCCACCAGTGATATGGCCGGGACAGGGGGCCGTGGCTACACCTTC
TRBV4-1,TRBJ2-7,.,.,CASSQSGNEQYF,TGCGCCAGCAGCCAATCGGGGAACGAGCAGTACTTC
TRBV4-1,TRBJ2-2,.,once,CASSQGIAANTGELFF,TGCGCCAGCAGCCAAGGAATCGCGGCGAACACCGGGGAGCTGTTTTTT
TRBV7-2,TRBJ1-2,TRBD1,.,CASSLQPGQGYGYTF,TGTGCCAGCAGCCTACAACCGGGACAGGGCTATGGCTACACCTTC
TRBV9,TRBJ1-2,.,once,CASSGGGANYGYTF,TGTGCCAGCAGCGGTGGGGGCGCCAACTATGGCTACACCTTC
TRBV19,TRBJ2-5,.,.,CASSTAGAGETQYF,TGTGCCAGCTCGACTGCTGGGGCAGGAGAGACCCAGTACTTC
TRBV19,TRBJ2-5,TRBD1,once,CASSIQPTGGLGQETQYF,TGTGCCAGTAGTATTCAACCGACAGGGGGCCTAGGGCAAGAGACCCAGTACTTC
TRBV9,TRBJ2-7,.,.,CASSATGPHEQYF,TGTGCCAGCAGCGCTACAGGGCCCCACGAGCAGTACTTC
TRBV6-5,TRBJ2-3,TRBD1,.,CASSPQDRITDTQYF,TGTGCCAGCAGTCCGCAGGACAGGATCACAGATACGCAGTATTTT
TRBV10-1,TRBJ2-7,TRBD1,few,CASSGQGSSYEQYF,TGCGCCAGCAGCGGACAGGGAAGCTCCTACGAGCAGTACTTC